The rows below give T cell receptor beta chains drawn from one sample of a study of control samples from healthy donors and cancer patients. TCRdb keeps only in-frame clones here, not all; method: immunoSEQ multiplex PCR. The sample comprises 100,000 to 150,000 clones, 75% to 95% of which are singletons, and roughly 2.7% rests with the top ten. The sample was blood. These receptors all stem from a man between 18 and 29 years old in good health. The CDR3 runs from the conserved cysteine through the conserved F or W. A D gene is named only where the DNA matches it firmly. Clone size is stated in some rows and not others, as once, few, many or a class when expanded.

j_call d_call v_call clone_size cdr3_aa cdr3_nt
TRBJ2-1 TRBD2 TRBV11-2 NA CASSPAGLAGVYEQFF TGTGCCAGCAGCCCAGCCGGACTAGCGGGAGTCTATGAGCAGTTCTTC
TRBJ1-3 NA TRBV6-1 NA CASSETSGRSRGNTIYF TGTGCCAGCAGTGAAACCTCAGGTCGTTCAAGGGGAAACACCATATATTTT
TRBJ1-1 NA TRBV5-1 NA CASSLEGPNTEAFF TGCGCCAGCAGCTTAGAAGGCCCTAACACTGAAGCTTTCTTT
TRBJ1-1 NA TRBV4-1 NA CASSIQGGAEAFF TGCGCCAGCAGCATACAGGGAGGAGCTGAAGCTTTCTTT
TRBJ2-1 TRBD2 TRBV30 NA CACKGTSGRRRSYNEQFF TGTGCCTGCAAAGGGACTAGCGGGAGGAGGAGGTCCTACAATGAGCAGTTCTTC
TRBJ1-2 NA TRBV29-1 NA CSVEEGHKNGANYGYTF TGCAGCGTTGAAGAGGGACACAAGAACGGGGCTAACTATGGCTACACCTTC
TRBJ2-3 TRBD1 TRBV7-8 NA CASSPPGGQGITDTQYF TGTGCCAGCAGCCCGCCCGGTGGACAGGGGATCACAGATACGCAGTATTTT
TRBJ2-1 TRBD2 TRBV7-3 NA CASSRRGTSSEQFF TGTGCCAGCAGCCGACGTGGGACTAGTAGCGAGCAGTTCTTC
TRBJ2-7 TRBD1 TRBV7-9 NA CASSLRTGNGEQYF TGTGCCAGCAGCCTACGGACAGGGAATGGCGAGCAGTACTTC
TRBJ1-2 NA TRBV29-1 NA CSVDFGARGYTF TGCAGCGTTGATTTTGGGGCTCGCGGCTACACCTTC
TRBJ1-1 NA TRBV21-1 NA CASSKDEGRLNTEAFF TGTGCCAGCAGCAAAGATGAGGGGCGGCTGAACACTGAAGCTTTCTTT
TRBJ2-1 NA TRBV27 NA CASSLSITGREQFF TGTGCCAGCAGTTTATCGATCACAGGGCGTGAGCAGTTCTTC
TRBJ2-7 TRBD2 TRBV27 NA CASSPRTSGIYEQYF TGTGCCAGCAGTCCAAGGACTAGCGGGATCTACGAGCAGTACTTC
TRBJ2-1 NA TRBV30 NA CAWTTGVAEAQFF TGTGCCTGGACCACCGGGGTAGCGGAGGCTCAGTTCTTC
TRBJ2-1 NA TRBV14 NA CASSQYKSSYNEQFF TGTGCCAGCAGCCAGTATAAGAGCTCCTACAATGAGCAGTTCTTC
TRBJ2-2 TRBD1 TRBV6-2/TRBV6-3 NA CASRRARAGGPGELFF TGTGCCAGCCGCCGGGCAAGGGCAGGGGGTCCCGGGGAGCTGTTTTTT
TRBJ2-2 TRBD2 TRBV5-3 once CARWARRGGQNTSRNTGELFF TGTGCCAGATGGGCGCGTCGCGGGGGGCAAAATACTAGCAGGAACACCGGGGAGCTGTTTTTT
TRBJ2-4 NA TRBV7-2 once CASSSGGQTGQYF TGTGCCAGCAGCTCGGGGGGACAGACGGGTCAGTACTTC
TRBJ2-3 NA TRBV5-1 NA CASSRDQQTQYF TGCGCCAGCAGCAGAGACCAGCAGACGCAGTATTTT
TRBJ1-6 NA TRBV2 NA CASSAEGNSPLHF TGTGCCAGCAGTGCCGAAGGAAATTCACCCCTCCACTTT
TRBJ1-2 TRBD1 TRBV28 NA CASSLGTGGGYTF TGTGCCAGCAGTTTGGGGACAGGAGGTGGCTACACCTTC
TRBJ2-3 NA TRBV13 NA CASSVNPSTDTQYF TGTGCCAGCAGCGTTAACCCTAGCACAGATACGCAGTATTTT
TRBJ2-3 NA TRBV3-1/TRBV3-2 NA CASSPTGTDTQYF TGTGCCAGCAGCCCTACCGGGACGGATACGCAGTATTTT
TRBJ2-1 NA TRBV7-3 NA CASSLTITGSAYNEQFF TGTGCCAGCAGCTTAACGATTACGGGATCCGCCTACAATGAGCAGTTCTTC
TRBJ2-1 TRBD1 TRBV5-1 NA CASRQGQDIYNEQFF TGCGCCAGCAGACAGGGACAGGATATCTACAATGAGCAGTTCTTC
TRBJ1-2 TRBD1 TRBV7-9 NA CASSTGQGDGYTF TGTGCCAGCAGCACCGGACAGGGAGATGGCTACACCTTC
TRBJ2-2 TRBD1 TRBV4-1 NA CASSQVGTGDTGELFF TGCGCCAGCAGCCAAGTTGGGACAGGGGACACCGGGGAGCTGTTTTTT
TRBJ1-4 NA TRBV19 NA CASSIGGRTNEKLFF TGTGCCAGTAGTATTGGGGGACGCACTAATGAAAAACTGTTTTTT
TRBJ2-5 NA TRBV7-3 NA CASSLVGGETQYF TGTGCCAGCAGCTTAGTAGGGGGAGAGACCCAGTACTTC
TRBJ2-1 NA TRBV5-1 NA CASSLGSYNEQFF TGCGCCAGCAGCTTGGGGTCTTACAATGAGCAGTTCTTC